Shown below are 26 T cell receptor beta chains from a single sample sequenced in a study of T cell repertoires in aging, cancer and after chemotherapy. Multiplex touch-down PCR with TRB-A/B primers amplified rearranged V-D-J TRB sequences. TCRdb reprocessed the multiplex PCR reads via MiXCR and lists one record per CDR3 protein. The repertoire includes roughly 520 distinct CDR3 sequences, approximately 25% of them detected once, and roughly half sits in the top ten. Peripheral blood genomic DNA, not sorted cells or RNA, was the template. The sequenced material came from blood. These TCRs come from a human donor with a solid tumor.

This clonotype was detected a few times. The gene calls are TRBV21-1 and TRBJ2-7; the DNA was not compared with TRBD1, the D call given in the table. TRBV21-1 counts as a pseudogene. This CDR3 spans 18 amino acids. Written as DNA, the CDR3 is TGTGCCAGCAGCAAATGGGGGGTGTTGAGCAGGGGAATATACGAGCAGTACTTC. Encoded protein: CASSKWGVLSRGIYEQYF.

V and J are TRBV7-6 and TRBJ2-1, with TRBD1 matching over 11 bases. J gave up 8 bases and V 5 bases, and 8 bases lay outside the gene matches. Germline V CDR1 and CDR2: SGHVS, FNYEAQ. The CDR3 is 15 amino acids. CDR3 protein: CASSQGQGEGDEQFF. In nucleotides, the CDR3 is TGTGCCAGCAGCCAGGGACAGGGGGAGGGGGATGAGCAGTTCTTC.

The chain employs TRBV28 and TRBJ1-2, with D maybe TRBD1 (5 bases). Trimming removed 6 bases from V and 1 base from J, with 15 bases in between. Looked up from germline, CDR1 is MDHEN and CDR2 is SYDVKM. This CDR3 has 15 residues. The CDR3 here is CASSRTSFINYGYTF. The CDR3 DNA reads TGTGCCAGCAGCCGGACATCCTTTATTAACTATGGCTACACCTTC.

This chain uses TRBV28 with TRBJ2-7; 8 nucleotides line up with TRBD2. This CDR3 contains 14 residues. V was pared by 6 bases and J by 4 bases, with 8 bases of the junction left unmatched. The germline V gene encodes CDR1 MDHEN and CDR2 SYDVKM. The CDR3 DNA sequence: TGTGCCAGCAGGCTCGGTAGCGGGACTTACGAGCAGTACTTC. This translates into CASRLGSGTYEQYF.

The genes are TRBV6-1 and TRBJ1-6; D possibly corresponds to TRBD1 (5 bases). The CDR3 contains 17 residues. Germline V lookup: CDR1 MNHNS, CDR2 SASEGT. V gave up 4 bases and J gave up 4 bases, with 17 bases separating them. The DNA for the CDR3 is TGTGCCAGCAGTGCAGAGGGGTTATACCGATATAATTCACCCCTCCACTTT. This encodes CASSAEGLYRYNSPLHF.

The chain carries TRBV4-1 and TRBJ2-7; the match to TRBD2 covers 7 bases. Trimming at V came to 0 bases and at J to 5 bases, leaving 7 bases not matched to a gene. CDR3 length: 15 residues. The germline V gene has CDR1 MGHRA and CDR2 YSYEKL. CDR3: CASSQDSGGGDEQYF. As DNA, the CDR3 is TGCGCCAGCAGCCAAGATTCAGGCGGGGGTGACGAGCAGTACTTC.

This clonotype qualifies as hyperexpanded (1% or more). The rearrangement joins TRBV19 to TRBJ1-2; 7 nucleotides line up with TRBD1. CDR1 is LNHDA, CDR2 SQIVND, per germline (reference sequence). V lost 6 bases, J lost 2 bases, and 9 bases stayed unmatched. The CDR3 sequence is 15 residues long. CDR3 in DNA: TGTGCCAGTAGCCTCCCCTGGGACAGAAACTATGGCTACACCTTC. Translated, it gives CASSLPWDRNYGYTF.

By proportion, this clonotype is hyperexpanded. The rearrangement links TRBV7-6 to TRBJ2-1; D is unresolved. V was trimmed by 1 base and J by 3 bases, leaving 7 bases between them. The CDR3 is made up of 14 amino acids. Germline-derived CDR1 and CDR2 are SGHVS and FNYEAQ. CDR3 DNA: TGTGCCAGCAGCTTAGGAAACAACTACAATGAGCAGTTCTTC. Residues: CASSLGNNYNEQFF. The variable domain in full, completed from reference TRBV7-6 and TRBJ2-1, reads GAGVSQSPRYKVTKRGQDVALRCDPISGHVSLYWYRQALGQGPEFLTYFNYEAQQDKSGLPNDRFSAERPEGSISTLTIQRTEQRDSAMYRCASSLGNNYNEQFFGPGTRLTVL.

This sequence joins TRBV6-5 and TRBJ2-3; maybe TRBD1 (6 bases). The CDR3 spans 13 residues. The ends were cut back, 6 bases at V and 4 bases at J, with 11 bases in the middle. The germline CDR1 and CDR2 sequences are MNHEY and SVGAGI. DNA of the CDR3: TGTGCCAGCAGCTTTTCAGGGGCAGATACGCAGTATTTT. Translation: CASSFSGADTQYF.

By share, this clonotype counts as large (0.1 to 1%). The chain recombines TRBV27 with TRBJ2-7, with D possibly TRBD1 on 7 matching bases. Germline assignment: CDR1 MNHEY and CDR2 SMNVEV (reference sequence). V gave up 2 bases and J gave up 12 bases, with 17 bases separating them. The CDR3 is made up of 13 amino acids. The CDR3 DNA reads TGTGCCAGCAGTTTAGGAGGGGACAGTGGTTGGTACTTC. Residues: CASSLGGDSGWYF.

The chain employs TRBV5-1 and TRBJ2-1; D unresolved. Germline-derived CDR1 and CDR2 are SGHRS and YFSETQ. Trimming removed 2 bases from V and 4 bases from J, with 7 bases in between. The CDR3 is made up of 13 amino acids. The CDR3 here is CASSLGQYNEQFF. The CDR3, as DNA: TGCGCCAGCAGCTTAGGGCAGTACAATGAGCAGTTCTTC.

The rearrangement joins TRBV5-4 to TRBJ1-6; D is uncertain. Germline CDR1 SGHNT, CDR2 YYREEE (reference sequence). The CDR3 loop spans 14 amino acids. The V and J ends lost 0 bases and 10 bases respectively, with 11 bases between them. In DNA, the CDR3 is TGTGCCAGCAGCTTGGGGACGATAGCGTCACCCCTCCACTTT. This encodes CASSLGTIASPLHF.

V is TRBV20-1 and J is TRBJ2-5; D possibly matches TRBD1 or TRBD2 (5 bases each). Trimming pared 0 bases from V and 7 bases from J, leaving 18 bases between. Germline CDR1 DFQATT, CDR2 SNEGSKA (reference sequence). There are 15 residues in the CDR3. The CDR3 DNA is TGCAGTGCTAGAGATGGGGTGCGAGGTGGGGGGACCCAGTACTTC. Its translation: CSARDGVRGGGTQYF.

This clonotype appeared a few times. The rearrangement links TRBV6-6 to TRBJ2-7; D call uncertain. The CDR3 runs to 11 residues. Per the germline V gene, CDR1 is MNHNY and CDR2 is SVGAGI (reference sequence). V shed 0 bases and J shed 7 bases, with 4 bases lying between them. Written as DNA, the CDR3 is TGTGCCAGCAGTTACTCGTTTGAGCAGTACTTC. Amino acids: CASSYSFEQYF.

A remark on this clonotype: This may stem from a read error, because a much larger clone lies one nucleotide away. The CDR3 DNA reads as TGTGACAGCAGCGCCTGGGGGGCTAGCGGCAATCAGCCCCAGCATTTT. This gives the protein CDSSAWGASGNQPQHF. The chain is built from TRBV7-6 and TRBJ1-5; D may be TRBD1 (6 bases). The germline V gene encodes CDR1 SGHVS and CDR2 FNYEAQ. The CDR3 has 16 residues.

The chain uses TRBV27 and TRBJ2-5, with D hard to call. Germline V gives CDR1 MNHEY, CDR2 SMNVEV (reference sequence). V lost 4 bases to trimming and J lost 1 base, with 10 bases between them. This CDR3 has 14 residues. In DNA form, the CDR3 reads TGTGCCAGCAGTTCTATGGGCGCCCAAGAGACCCAGTACTTC. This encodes CASSSMGAQETQYF.

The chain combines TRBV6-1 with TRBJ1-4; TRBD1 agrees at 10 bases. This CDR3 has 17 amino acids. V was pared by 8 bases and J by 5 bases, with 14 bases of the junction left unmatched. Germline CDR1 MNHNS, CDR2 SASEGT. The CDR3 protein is CASRRQGAEGRNEKLFF. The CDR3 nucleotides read TGTGCCAGCCGCCGACAGGGGGCGGAGGGCCGAAATGAAAAACTGTTTTTT.

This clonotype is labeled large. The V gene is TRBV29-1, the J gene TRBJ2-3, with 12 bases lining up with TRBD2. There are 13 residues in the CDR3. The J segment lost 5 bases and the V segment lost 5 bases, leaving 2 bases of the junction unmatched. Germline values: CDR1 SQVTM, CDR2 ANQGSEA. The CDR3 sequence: CSVTSGGQDTQYF. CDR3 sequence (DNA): TGCAGCGTTACTAGCGGGGGGCAAGATACGCAGTATTTT.

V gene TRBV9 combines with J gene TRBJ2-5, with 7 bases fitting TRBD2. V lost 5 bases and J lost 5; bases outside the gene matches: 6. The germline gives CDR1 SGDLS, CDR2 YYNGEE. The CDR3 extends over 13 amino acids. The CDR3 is CASSRGDSETQYF. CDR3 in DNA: TGTGCCAGCAGTCGGGGGGATTCGGAGACCCAGTACTTC.

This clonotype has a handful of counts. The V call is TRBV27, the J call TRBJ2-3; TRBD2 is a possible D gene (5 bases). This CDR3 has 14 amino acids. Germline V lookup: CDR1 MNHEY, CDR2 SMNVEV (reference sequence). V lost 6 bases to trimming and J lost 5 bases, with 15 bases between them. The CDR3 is CASRTGLVGDTQYF. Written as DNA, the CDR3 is TGTGCCAGCAGGACCGGACTTGTCGGAGATACGCAGTATTTT.

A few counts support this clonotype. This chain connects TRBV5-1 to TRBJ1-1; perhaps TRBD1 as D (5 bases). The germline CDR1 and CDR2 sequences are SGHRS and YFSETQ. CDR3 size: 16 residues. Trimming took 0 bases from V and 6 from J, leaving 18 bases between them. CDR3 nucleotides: TGCGCCAGCAGCTTGGCCGAGTTAGGGGCCTTGGCTGAAGCTTTCTTT. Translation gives CASSLAELGALAEAFF.

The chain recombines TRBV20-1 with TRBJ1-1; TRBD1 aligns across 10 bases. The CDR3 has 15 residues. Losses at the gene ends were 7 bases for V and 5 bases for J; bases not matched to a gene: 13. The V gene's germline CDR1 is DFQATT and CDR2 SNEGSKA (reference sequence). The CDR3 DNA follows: TGCAGTGTTAAGCCGGGACAGGGGTGGAGGACTGAAGCTTTCTTT. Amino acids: CSVKPGQGWRTEAFF.

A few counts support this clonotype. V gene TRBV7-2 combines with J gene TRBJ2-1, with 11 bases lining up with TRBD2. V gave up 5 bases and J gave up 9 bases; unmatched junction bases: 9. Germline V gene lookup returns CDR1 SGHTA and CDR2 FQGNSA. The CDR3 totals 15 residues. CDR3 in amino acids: CASSPTSGVGGEQFF. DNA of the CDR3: TGTGCCAGCAGCCCGACTAGCGGGGTCGGCGGTGAGCAGTTCTTC.

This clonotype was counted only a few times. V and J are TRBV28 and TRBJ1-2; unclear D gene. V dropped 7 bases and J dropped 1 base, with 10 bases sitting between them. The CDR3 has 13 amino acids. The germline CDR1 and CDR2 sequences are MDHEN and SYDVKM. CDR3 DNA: TGTGCCAGCATAGCCACGGGTAACTATGGCTACACCTTC. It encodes CASIATGNYGYTF.

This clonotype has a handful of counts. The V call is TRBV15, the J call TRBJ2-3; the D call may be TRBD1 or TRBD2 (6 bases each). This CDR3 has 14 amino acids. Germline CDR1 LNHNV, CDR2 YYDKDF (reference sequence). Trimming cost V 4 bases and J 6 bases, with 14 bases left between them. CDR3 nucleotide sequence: TGTGCCACCAGCAACCCGGGGGCAAGGGATACGCAGTATTTT. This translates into CATSNPGARDTQYF.

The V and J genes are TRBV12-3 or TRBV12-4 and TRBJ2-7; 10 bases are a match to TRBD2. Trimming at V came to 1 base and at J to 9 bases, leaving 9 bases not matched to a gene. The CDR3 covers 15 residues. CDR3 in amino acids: CASSLGASGGQVQYF. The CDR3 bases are TGTGCCAGCAGTTTAGGGGCTAGCGGGGGTCAGGTGCAGTACTTC.